This T cell receptor beta chain was found in a study of blood T cell repertoires in COVID-19. In the study overall: Some COVID-19 samples were acute and others convalescent; all came from the United States, Italy and Spain. T cells, B-cell-depleted T cells, or PBMCs supplied cDNA or gDNA.

The authors' processing: By means of reference gene primer amplification, nucleated cell counts were estimated. Profiled with immunoSEQ multiplex PCR; TCRdb holds only in-frame clones, not every one. V and J calls and clone size follow that table, whereas D and trimming were derived from the DNA. The sample shows about 140,000 clones, roughly 86% of them seen only once. Trimming stripped 6 bases from V and 7 bases from J, with 16 bases between. Germline CDR1 and CDR2: SGHDT and YYEEEE. The CDR3 is 13 residues long. The chain has TRBV5-6 and TRBJ1-1; D uncertain. Sample: peripheral blood. The clonotype originates from a man in his 70s with acute or convalescent COVID-19. The CDR3 nucleotides are TGTGCCAGCACCCCCCGGGGTTTTAGTGAAGCTTTCTTT. It encodes CASTPRGFSEAFF. Supplemented by reference TRBV5-6 and TRBJ1-1, the full variable domain reads DAGVTQSPTHLIKTRGQQVTLRCSPKSGHDTVSWYQQALGQGPQFIFQYYEEEERQRGNFPDRFSGHQFPNYSSELNVNALLLGDSALYLCASTPRGFSEAFFGQGTRLTVV.